This T cell receptor beta chain was sequenced during a study of blood T cell repertoires in COVID-19. Background on the study: In each case, the material was cDNA or gDNA derived from T cells, B-cell-depleted T cells, or PBMCs.

The germline gives CDR1 SGHTA, CDR2 FQGNSA. J lost 6 bases, V lost 1 base, and 5 bases had no gene match. CDR3 length: 14 residues. Per the study methods: Reference gene primer amplification in the assay estimated nucleated cell counts. The method was immunoSEQ multiplex PCR; TCRdb's version includes in-frame clones alone and lacks a portion of them. V and J calls plus clone size are reproduced from that table; the DNA served to infer D and trimming. Among some 170,000 clones listed, around 80% were seen once. The clonotype comes from a woman aged 80 or over with active or convalescent COVID-19. This sequence joins TRBV7-2 and TRBJ1-2, with 7 nucleotides matching TRBD1. Material for sequencing was peripheral blood. The CDR3 loop reads CASSLEGAVNGYTF. DNA of the CDR3: TGTGCCAGCAGCTTAGAGGGGGCTGTGAATGGCTACACCTTC.